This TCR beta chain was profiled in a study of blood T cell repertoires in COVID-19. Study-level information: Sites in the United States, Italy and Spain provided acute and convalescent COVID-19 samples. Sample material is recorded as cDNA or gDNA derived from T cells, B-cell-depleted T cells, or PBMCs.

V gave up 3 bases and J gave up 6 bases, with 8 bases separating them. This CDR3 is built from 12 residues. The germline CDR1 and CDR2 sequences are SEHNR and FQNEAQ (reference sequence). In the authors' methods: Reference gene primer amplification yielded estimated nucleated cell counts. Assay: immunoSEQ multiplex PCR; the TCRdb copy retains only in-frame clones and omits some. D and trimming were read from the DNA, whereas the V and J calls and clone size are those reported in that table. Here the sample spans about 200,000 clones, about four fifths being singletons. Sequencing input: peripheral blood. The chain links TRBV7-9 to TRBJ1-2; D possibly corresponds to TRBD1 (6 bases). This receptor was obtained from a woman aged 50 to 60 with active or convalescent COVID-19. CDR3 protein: CASSFRQDGYTF. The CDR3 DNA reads TGTGCCAGCAGCTTCCGACAGGATGGCTACACCTTC. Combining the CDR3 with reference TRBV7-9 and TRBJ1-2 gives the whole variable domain DTGVSQNPRHKITKRGQNVTFRCDPISEHNRLYWYRQTLGQGPEFLTYFQNEAQLEKSRLLSDRFSAERPKGSFSTLEIQRTEQGDSAMYLCASSFRQDGYTFGSGTRLTVV.